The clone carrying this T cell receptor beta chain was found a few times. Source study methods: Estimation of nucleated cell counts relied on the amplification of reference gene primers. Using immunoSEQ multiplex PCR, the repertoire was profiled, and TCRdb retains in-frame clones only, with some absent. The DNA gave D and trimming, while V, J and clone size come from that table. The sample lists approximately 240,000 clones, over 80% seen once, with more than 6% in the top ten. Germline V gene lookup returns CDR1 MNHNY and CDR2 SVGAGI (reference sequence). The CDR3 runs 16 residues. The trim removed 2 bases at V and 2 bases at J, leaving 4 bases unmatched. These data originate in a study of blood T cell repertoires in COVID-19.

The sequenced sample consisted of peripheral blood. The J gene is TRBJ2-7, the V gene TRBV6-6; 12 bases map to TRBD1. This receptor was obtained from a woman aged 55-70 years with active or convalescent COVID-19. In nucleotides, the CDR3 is TGTGCCAGCAGTTACATAGGGGACAGGGGGCCCTACGAGCAGTACTTC. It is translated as CASSYIGDRGPYEQYF.